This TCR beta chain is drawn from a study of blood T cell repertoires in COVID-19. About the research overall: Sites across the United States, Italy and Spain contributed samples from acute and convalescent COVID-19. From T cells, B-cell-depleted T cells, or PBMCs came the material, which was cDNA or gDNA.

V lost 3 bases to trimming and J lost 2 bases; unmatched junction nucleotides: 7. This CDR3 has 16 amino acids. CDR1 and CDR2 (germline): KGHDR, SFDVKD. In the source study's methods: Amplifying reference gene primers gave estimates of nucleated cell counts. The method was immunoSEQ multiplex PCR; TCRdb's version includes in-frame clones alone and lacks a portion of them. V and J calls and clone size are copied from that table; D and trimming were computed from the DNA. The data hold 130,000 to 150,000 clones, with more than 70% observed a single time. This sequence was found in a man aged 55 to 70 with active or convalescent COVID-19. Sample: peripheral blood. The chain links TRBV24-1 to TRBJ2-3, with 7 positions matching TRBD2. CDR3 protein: CATSDRRRGNTDTQYF. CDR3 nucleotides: TGTGCCACCAGTGATCGAAGGCGGGGGAACACAGATACGCAGTATTTT.